Sequencing of this T cell receptor beta chain was carried out in a study of T cells after yellow fever vaccination. A single record per CDR3 protein comes from TCRdb applying MiXCR to the 5' RACE reads. The sample lists more than 15,000 distinct CDR3 sequences; 4% were seen once. Study observations and caveats: FACS-sorted repertoires could harbor abundant contaminating bulk-population clonotypes.

This specimen consisted of PBMCs, either bulk or a sorted T-cell subset (CD4+, CD8+, memory, or dextramer-sorted; not recorded which), obtained 15 days after the yellow fever booster vaccination. The sequence derives from a man aged 25 to 40 who received the YFV17D yellow fever vaccine.

The CDR3 loop is CASSYSTRGGLTDTQYF. The CDR3 DNA sequence: TGTGCCAGCAGTTACTCGACCAGGGGAGGTCTCACAGATACGCAGTATTTT. The chain couples TRBV6-5 to TRBJ2-3; D is possibly TRBD1 or TRBD2 (6 bases each). V lost 0 bases to trimming and J lost 2 bases, with 15 bases between them. This CDR3 is 17 amino acids long. The germline CDR1 and CDR2 sequences are MNHEY and SVGAGI.